The 20 T cell receptor beta chains below all came from one sample that was sequenced in a study of T-cell reconstitution after alpha-beta-depleted transplantation in children. During its preparation, the TCRbeta library received unique molecular identifiers. TCRdb passed the PCR reads through MiXCR, listing each CDR3 protein once. The table has roughly 310,000 distinct CDR3 sequences, approximately 23% seen once. Here the sequenced sample was PBMCs, mostly from graft donor cells, taken 180 days after TCRalphabeta/CD19-depleted stem cell transplant. These receptors came from a male patient younger than 18 who had a stem cell transplant for acute lymphoblastic leukemia, so the T cells may come from the graft donor.

This clonotype occurred a few times. This chain connects TRBV29-1 to TRBJ2-1, with 12 bases identical to TRBD2. CDR3 length: 16 amino acids. Per germline, CDR1 SQVTM and CDR2 ANQGSEA. With V trimmed by 0 bases and J by 4 bases, 4 bases remained unmatched. Here the CDR3 reads CSVEDLAGGGYNEQFF. The DNA for the CDR3 is TGCAGCGTTGAAGACCTAGCGGGAGGGGGTTACAATGAGCAGTTCTTC.

This clonotype was detected only a few times. This rearrangement joins TRBV7-9 to TRBJ2-4; no clear D. CDR3 size: 14 residues. The V end lost 1 base, the J end lost 0 bases, and 4 bases lay between the germline ends. Germline V gives CDR1 SEHNR, CDR2 FQNEAQ (reference sequence). The CDR3 DNA follows: TGTGCCAGCAGCTTAGGGCTAGCCAAAAACATTCAGTACTTC. Translated: CASSLGLAKNIQYF.

This clonotype was seen a few times. The gene calls are TRBV6-5 and TRBJ2-1; the D gene is possibly TRBD2 (6 bases). From germline, CDR1 is MNHEY and CDR2 SVGAGI. CDR3 length equals 14 residues. Trimming shortened V by 4 bases and J by 8 bases, and 15 bases separated the two germline ends. This chain's CDR3 is CASSSRLGGYEQFF. CDR3 nucleotides: TGTGCCAGCAGTTCGAGACTAGGCGGGTATGAGCAGTTCTTC.

About this clonotype: The junction departs from the called germline gene at one end, perhaps through a read error. The chain carries TRBV28 and TRBJ2-5, with D unresolved. The CDR3 extends over 8 amino acids. Looked up from germline, CDR1 is MDHEN and CDR2 is SYDVKM. The CDR3 bases are TGTGCCAGCAGTGCCTACCGTTTC. Protein: CASSAYRF.

This clonotype showed up just a few times. The V and J genes are TRBV3-1 and TRBJ1-2; D gene uncertain. Germline CDR1 LGHDT, CDR2 YNNKEL (reference sequence). The CDR3 has 13 amino acids. V was shortened by 3 bases and J by 8 bases, with 13 bases between the two germline ends. Here the CDR3 reads CASSQFLERGYTF. The CDR3 region has the DNA TGTGCCAGCAGCCAGTTTCTGGAGAGAGGCTACACCTTC.

The V and J genes are TRBV5-1 and TRBJ2-1; D ambiguous. CDR1 is SGHRS and CDR2 is YFSETQ in the germline V gene. The CDR3 consists of 13 residues. The V end lost 0 bases, the J end lost 8 bases, and 9 bases lay between the germline ends. The CDR3 loop reads CASSLGTFYEQFF. The CDR3 DNA sequence: TGCGCCAGCAGCTTGGGGACCTTCTATGAGCAGTTCTTC.

The sample holds a few counts of this clonotype. V usage is TRBV7-6 and J usage is TRBJ1-4; D is possibly TRBD1 (5 bases). Germline V gives CDR1 SGHVS, CDR2 FNYEAQ. V lost 3 bases and J lost 4, with 15 bases in between. The CDR3 is 16 amino acids. The chain's CDR3 is CASSFEPSGSNEKLFF. The CDR3 region has the DNA TGTGCCAGCAGCTTTGAGCCCTCAGGGAGTAATGAAAAACTGTTTTTT.

This rearrangement joins TRBV12-3 or TRBV12-4 to TRBJ2-1; a possible D gene is TRBD2 (5 bases). The germline V and J ends were trimmed by 2 bases and 8 bases, with 19 bases remaining between them. The CDR3 totals 16 residues. DNA for the CDR3: TGTGCCAGCAGTTTAAGTTATACTAGTGTGGTGGATGAGCAGTTCTTC. Protein sequence: CASSLSYTSVVDEQFF.

V usage is TRBV20-1 and J usage is TRBJ2-5; TRBD1 is a possible D gene (6 bases). There are 11 residues in the CDR3. V lost 5 bases and J 7 bases, leaving 11 bases between the germline ends. Germline CDR1 and CDR2: DFQATT and SNEGSKA (reference sequence). CDR3 protein: CSAYDRPTQYF. DNA of the CDR3: TGCAGTGCTTACGACAGGCCGACCCAGTACTTC.

The V call is TRBV10-3, the J call TRBJ2-1, with D possibly being TRBD2 (5 bases). Germline assignment: CDR1 ENHRY and CDR2 SYGVKD. The ends were cut back, 8 bases at V and 0 bases at J, with 11 bases in the middle. CDR3 size: 14 residues. In DNA, the CDR3 is TGTGCCATCTGGTCGGGAAGCTCCTACAATGAGCAGTTCTTC. Translated, it gives CAIWSGSSYNEQFF.

Only a few counts were recorded for this clonotype. The chain combines TRBV18 with TRBJ2-3; no clear D gene. This CDR3 comprises 17 residues. CDR1 and CDR2 (germline): KGHSH, LQKENI. The ends were cut back, 5 bases at V and 1 base at J, with 19 bases in the middle. CDR3 bases: TGTGCCAGCTCATCGAACATCGCTAGGACGGGCACAGATACGCAGTATTTT. It codes for CASSSNIARTGTDTQYF.

This clonotype has more than one count but fewer than ten. The chain recombines TRBV6-1 with TRBJ2-7; 10 positions agree with TRBD1. This CDR3 is 16 amino acids long. Unmatched junction bases numbered 6, after V lost 2 bases and J lost 2 bases. The germline V gene has CDR1 MNHNS and CDR2 SASEGT. The CDR3 protein is CASSEPSGQGAYEQYF. DNA for the CDR3: TGTGCCAGCAGTGAACCATCCGGACAGGGGGCCTACGAGCAGTACTTC.

This clonotype was recorded a few times. The J gene is TRBJ1-1, the V gene TRBV15; D unresolved. Germline lookup yields CDR1 LNHNV and CDR2 YYDKDF (reference sequence). CDR3 length: 14 amino acids. Trimming left V 5 bases short and J 6 bases short, with 16 bases between. CDR3 region: CATSRQAELAEAFF. The DNA of the CDR3 is TGTGCCACCAGCCGGCAGGCCGAACTCGCTGAAGCTTTCTTT.

The chain has TRBV4-1 and TRBJ2-7; TRBD1 or TRBD2 may be the D gene (6 bases each). In germline, CDR1 is MGHRA, CDR2 YSYEKL. The CDR3 is made up of 15 amino acids. V was trimmed by 7 bases and J by 7 bases, leaving 23 bases between them. The CDR3: CASKDPGRGPQEQYF. The CDR3, as DNA: TGCGCCAGCAAAGACCCGGGACGGGGGCCCCAAGAGCAGTACTTC.

This clonotype was seen a handful of times. This chain uses TRBV18 with TRBJ2-3; D not resolved. Germline assignment: CDR1 KGHSH and CDR2 LQKENI. The CDR3 totals 15 residues. Trimming removed 1 base from V and 1 base from J, with 9 bases in between. CDR3 nucleotide sequence: TGTGCCAGCTCACCACTGAACAGACGCACAGATACGCAGTATTTT. Translated: CASSPLNRRTDTQYF. Supplemented by reference TRBV18 and TRBJ2-3, the full variable domain reads NAGVMQNPRHLVRRRGQEARLRCSPMKGHSHVYWYRQLPEEGLKFMVYLQKENIIDESGMPKERFSAEFPKEGPSILRIQQVVRGDSAAYFCASSPLNRRTDTQYFGPGTRLTVL.

The V call is TRBV11-2, the J call TRBJ2-7, with D uncertain. Germline lookup yields CDR1 SGHAT and CDR2 FQNNGV. Trimming removed 5 bases from V and 2 bases from J, with 10 bases in between. The CDR3 is 13 residues long. The CDR3 bases are TGTGCCAGCAGCGAAGGGCCTCCCTACGAGCAGTACTTC. Residues: CASSEGPPYEQYF.

This sequence joins TRBV3-1 and TRBJ2-1; 7 positions match TRBD2. Germline-derived CDR1 and CDR2 are LGHDT and YNNKEL (reference sequence). V was pared by 0 bases and J by 0 bases, with 5 bases of the junction left unmatched. The CDR3 is 17 amino acids. CDR3 in amino acids: CASSQDWGGSSYNEQFF. DNA of the CDR3: TGTGCCAGCAGCCAAGATTGGGGCGGGAGCTCCTACAATGAGCAGTTCTTC.

The chain uses TRBV7-6 and TRBJ2-3, with unresolved D. Trimming pared 0 bases from V and 2 bases from J, leaving 6 bases between. The CDR3 extends over 14 amino acids. Germline V gene data show CDR1 as SGHVS and CDR2 as FNYEAQ. The DNA of the CDR3 is TGTGCCAGCAGCTTAGCGCCCAACACAGATACGCAGTATTTT. It translates to CASSLAPNTDTQYF.

In this sample, this clonotype turned up a few times. This chain uses TRBV12-3 or TRBV12-4 with TRBJ2-1; D call uncertain. The CDR3 covers 15 residues. V lost 4 bases and J lost 8, with 18 bases in between. CDR3 loop: CASSSSYRAGDEQFF. For the CDR3, the DNA is TGTGCCAGCAGTTCCTCCTATCGAGCCGGCGATGAGCAGTTCTTC.

The chain combines TRBV15 with TRBJ2-7; D gene ambiguous. There are 15 residues in the CDR3. From germline, CDR1 is LNHNV and CDR2 YYDKDF (reference sequence). V lost 6 bases to trimming and J lost 0 bases, with 15 bases between them. The CDR3 DNA sequence: TGTGCCACCAGGCGCCGTTTCGGCGTCTCCTACGAGCAGTACTTC. Its protein is CATRRRFGVSYEQYF. The full variable domain, with the rest looked up from reference TRBV15 and TRBJ2-7, is DAMVIQNPRYQVTQFGKPVTLSCSQTLNHNVMYWYQQKSSQAPKLLFHYYDKDFNNEADTPDNFQSRRPNTSFCFLDIRSPGLGDTAMYLCATRRRFGVSYEQYFGPGTRLTVT.